This passage covers 27 T cell receptor beta chains from one sample sequenced in a study of shared clonotypes between healthy human individuals. Terminally differentiated effector memory CD45RA+ cells were left out of the naive CD8 fraction, which was CD45RO-negative and positively selected for CCR7. Measured with immunoSEQ multiplex PCR; TCRdb has only the in-frame clones, and not every one. The sample carries some 580,000 clones, 95% to 98% recorded once. Material: naive CD8+ T cells sorted from blood. These receptors all stem from a man younger than 40 in good health.

This chain uses TRBV30 with TRBJ1-1; D uncertain. The CDR3 is 12 amino acids. Germline loops: CDR1 GTSNPN, CDR2 SVGIG (reference sequence). Between the trimmed V and J ends, which lost 4 bases and 4 bases, there was a span of 10 bases. The CDR3 is CAWTRSSTEAFF. The CDR3 DNA reads as TGTGCCTGGACCCGATCCAGCACTGAAGCTTTCTTT.

CDR3 loop: CASSLYRGLSGELFF. Written as DNA, the CDR3 is TGTGCCAGCAGTTTATACAGGGGATTGTCCGGGGAGCTGTTTTTT. The V gene is TRBV28, the J gene TRBJ2-2; 7 bases fit TRBD1. The V gene end was trimmed by 1 base and the J gene end by 6 bases; junction bases not matched to a gene: 5. CDR1 and CDR2 from the germline V gene are MDHEN and SYDVKM. The CDR3 is 15 residues long.

This clone was detected only once. The chain has TRBV7-9 and TRBJ1-5; D gene unclear. Germline assignment: CDR1 SEHNR and CDR2 FQNEAQ (reference sequence). The CDR3 is 14 residues long. V lost 3 bases, J lost 3 bases, and 9 bases lay in between. CDR3 in amino acids: CASSLDGNNQPQHF. In DNA form, the CDR3 reads TGTGCCAGCAGCTTGGACGGGAACAATCAGCCCCAGCATTTT.

The chain recombines TRBV29-1 with TRBJ2-7; D ambiguous. Trimming pared 2 bases from V and 10 bases from J, leaving 15 bases between. The germline V gene encodes CDR1 SQVTM and CDR2 ANQGSEA. CDR3 length equals 12 residues. The CDR3 nucleotides read TGCAGCGTTGAACCCCAGGACGGACGACAGTACTTC. This gives the protein CSVEPQDGRQYF.

This clone occurred once. V usage is TRBV4-1 and J usage is TRBJ2-7, with 9 bases fitting TRBD1. The CDR3 has 15 amino acids. Germline V gives CDR1 MGHRA, CDR2 YSYEKL. The junction had 4 bases not matched to a gene; V was cut back by 2 bases and J by 2 bases. DNA for the CDR3: TGCGCCAGCAGCCAATGGGGACAGGGAGCCTACGAGCAGTACTTC. Its protein product is CASSQWGQGAYEQYF.

To note about this clone: The sample carries other DNA sequences with the same CDR3. CDR3 sequence (DNA): TGCGCCAGCAGCCCGGGGACTAGCGGCACAGATACGCAGTATTTT. It codes for CASSPGTSGTDTQYF. This sequence joins TRBV5-1 and TRBJ2-3; the match to TRBD2 covers 10 bases. CDR1 is SGHRS, CDR2 YFSETQ, per germline. The junction had 3 bases not matched to a gene; V was cut back by 4 bases and J by 1 base. The CDR3 is made up of 15 amino acids.

V is TRBV4-3 and J is TRBJ2-1; D is unresolved. V shed 0 bases and J shed 2 bases, with 14 bases lying between them. This CDR3 is built from 17 residues. Germline-derived CDR1 and CDR2 are LGHNA and YSLEER. CDR3 region: CASSQDWALGTYNEQFF. The CDR3, as DNA: TGCGCCAGCAGCCAAGATTGGGCCTTGGGGACCTACAATGAGCAGTTCTTC.

About this clone: Other DNA sequences of this sample code for an identical CDR3. The V gene is TRBV27, the J gene TRBJ2-7; D gene unclear. This CDR3 spans 14 amino acids. Germline V gene data show CDR1 as MNHEY and CDR2 as SMNVEV (reference sequence). The V gene lost 5 bases and the J gene lost 0 bases, with 11 bases spanning the gap. DNA of the CDR3: TGTGCCAGCAGTACCTATAGGAGCTCCTACGAGCAGTACTTC. It is translated as CASSTYRSSYEQYF.

As to this clone: The same CDR3 also results from other DNA sequences found in this sample. V is TRBV9 and J is TRBJ1-3; D might be TRBD1 (5 bases). The germline V gene encodes CDR1 SGDLS and CDR2 YYNGEE. The V and J ends lost 0 bases and 1 base respectively, with 8 bases between them. CDR3 length: 15 residues. CDR3: CASSVGGGSGNTIYF. The CDR3 bases are TGTGCCAGCAGCGTAGGCGGGGGATCTGGAAACACCATATATTTT.

The V gene is TRBV21-1, the J gene TRBJ2-3; the D segment call TRBD2 is taken from the table without a DNA check. TRBV21-1 is given as a pseudogene. The CDR3 is 17 amino acids. CDR3 sequence: CASSLRDWGGYSDTQYF. Here the CDR3 DNA reads TGTGCCAGCAGCCTCCGGGACTGGGGGGGGTATTCAGATACGCAGTATTTT.

This chain connects TRBV5-8 to TRBJ1-5, with D unclear. The CDR3 loop spans 14 amino acids. V lost 1 base and J 6 bases, leaving 11 bases between the germline ends. Germline V gene lookup returns CDR1 SGHTS and CDR2 YDEGEE. The CDR3 region is CASSLHATGQPQHF. The CDR3 nucleotides are TGTGCCAGCAGCTTGCATGCCACGGGTCAGCCCCAGCATTTT.

The V and J genes are TRBV28 and TRBJ2-5; 8 bases are a match to TRBD1. Germline V gives CDR1 MDHEN, CDR2 SYDVKM. The CDR3 has 16 amino acids. V lost 2 bases to trimming and J lost 3 bases; unmatched junction nucleotides: 8. CDR3 in DNA: TGTGCCAGCAGTTTACCATGGAGACAGGGGAAAGAGACCCAGTACTTC. Amino acid sequence: CASSLPWRQGKETQYF.

The V and J genes are TRBV9 and TRBJ2-1, with TRBD2 matching 14 bases. Germline values: CDR1 SGDLS, CDR2 YYNGEE. There are 16 residues in the CDR3. V gave up 4 bases and J gave up 7 bases; unmatched junction bases: 7. The CDR3 loop is CASSSGTSGSRNEQFF. In DNA form, the CDR3 reads TGTGCCAGCAGCTCCGGGACTAGCGGGAGCCGAAATGAGCAGTTCTTC. Full variable domain (rest looked up from reference TRBV9 and TRBJ2-1): DSGVTQTPKHLITATGQRVTLRCSPRSGDLSVYWYQQSLDQGLQFLIQYYNGEERAKGNILERFSAQQFPDLHSELNLSSLELGDSALYFCASSSGTSGSRNEQFFGPGTRLTVL.

The chain joins TRBV25-1 to TRBJ1-2; TRBD1 aligns across 7 bases. CDR1 and CDR2 (germline): MGHDK, SYGVNS. V lost 4 bases to trimming and J lost 6 bases; unmatched junction nucleotides: 5. This CDR3 comprises 13 residues. The CDR3, as DNA: TGTGCCAGCAGTGTACTCGGGACAGATGGCTACACCTTC. Translated, it gives CASSVLGTDGYTF.

This clone was seen a single time. The chain combines TRBV5-1 with TRBJ2-3; D might be TRBD2 (6 bases). Trimming removed 4 bases from V and 4 bases from J, with 16 bases in between. CDR3 length: 15 residues. Germline lookup yields CDR1 SGHRS and CDR2 YFSETQ. The CDR3 sequence is CASSVNSGEADTQYF. The CDR3 DNA is TGCGCCAGCAGCGTAAACTCGGGAGAGGCAGATACGCAGTATTTT.

The chain recombines TRBV10-3 with TRBJ2-1; perhaps TRBD2 as D (6 bases). The V gene lost 6 bases and the J gene lost 4 bases, with 19 bases spanning the gap. This CDR3 spans 16 amino acids. Per the germline V gene, CDR1 is ENHRY and CDR2 is SYGVKD. CDR3 in amino acids: CAISDFGRELYNEQFF. The CDR3 DNA is TGTGCCATCAGCGACTTCGGGAGAGAATTGTACAATGAGCAGTTCTTC.

This clone has only one observation. The gene calls are TRBV7-2 and TRBJ2-3; 11 positions match TRBD1. This CDR3 has 17 amino acids. Germline V gene lookup returns CDR1 SGHTA and CDR2 FQGNSA. V shed 3 bases and J 3 bases; nucleotides not matched to a gene: 8. The CDR3 region has the DNA TGTGCCAGCAGCTTTAGGCCGGGACAGGGGGTAACAGATACGCAGTATTTT. Translated: CASSFRPGQGVTDTQYF.

In DNA form, the CDR3 reads TGTGCCAGCAAGGCAGAGCCCAGGGGGGATGAGCAGTTCTTC. Amino acids: CASKAEPRGDEQFF. This sequence joins TRBV13 and TRBJ2-1, with D perhaps matching TRBD1 (7 bases). With 7 bases removed from V and 8 bases from J, the gap between germline ends came to 18 bases. This CDR3 region has 14 residues. Germline V CDR1 and CDR2: PRHDT, FYEKMQ (reference sequence).

The J gene is TRBJ1-1, the V gene TRBV11-2; D unclear. Germline V gives CDR1 SGHAT, CDR2 FQNNGV. The CDR3 consists of 12 residues. Trimming removed 4 bases from V and 11 bases from J, with 14 bases in between. As DNA, the CDR3 is TGTGCCAGCAGCTCGATTGACGTGGAGGCTTTCTTT. It translates to CASSSIDVEAFF.

The rearrangement joins TRBV1 to TRBJ2-2; the table's D gene call, TRBD2, was not cross checked with the DNA. TRBV1 is a documented pseudogene. The CDR3 sequence is 18 residues long. The CDR3 sequence is CTSSQPPSAGGATGELFF. CDR3 coding DNA: TGCACCAGCAGCCAACCCCCTTCTGCGGGAGGGGCCACCGGGGAGCTGTTTTTT.

The chain recombines TRBV27 with TRBJ1-2; D gene unclear. In germline, CDR1 is MNHEY, CDR2 SMNVEV (reference sequence). CDR3 length: 15 residues. Between the trimmed V and J ends, which lost 6 bases and 0 bases, there was a span of 14 bases. CDR3 in amino acids: CASRNLLHSNYGYTF. CDR3 coding DNA: TGTGCCAGCAGGAATTTATTACACTCTAACTATGGCTACACCTTC.

The chain uses TRBV4-1 and TRBJ2-3; TRBD2 matches 8 bases. V shed 1 base, J shed 4 bases, and the junction held 7 bases outside the gene matches. This CDR3 contains 16 residues. Germline values: CDR1 MGHRA, CDR2 YSYEKL. The CDR3 reads CASSQVRAGASDTQYF. The CDR3 DNA reads as TGCGCCAGCAGCCAAGTTAGAGCGGGAGCATCAGATACGCAGTATTTT.

The rearrangement links TRBV19 to TRBJ1-1; D might be TRBD1 (5 bases). Trimming cost V 4 bases and J 7 bases, with 13 bases left between them. The germline gives CDR1 LNHDA, CDR2 SQIVND (reference sequence). The CDR3 totals 13 residues. The CDR3 protein is CASSKISGSEAFF. In DNA form, the CDR3 reads TGTGCCAGTAGTAAAATATCAGGGAGTGAAGCTTTCTTT.

The chain uses TRBV7-6 and TRBJ2-3; D is possibly TRBD1 (6 bases). The V end lost 6 bases, the J end lost 4 bases, and 17 bases lay between the germline ends. The germline CDR1 and CDR2 sequences are SGHVS and FNYEAQ. The CDR3 totals 15 residues. CDR3 nucleotide sequence: TGTGCCAGCAGTCGACACAGGGATAGCGCAGATACGCAGTATTTT. Its protein is CASSRHRDSADTQYF.

This chain uses TRBV29-1 with TRBJ2-2, with D possibly matching TRBD1 (6 bases). Germline V gene data show CDR1 as SQVTM and CDR2 as ANQGSEA. Between the trimmed V and J ends, which lost 6 bases and 6 bases, there was a span of 14 bases. CDR3 length: 13 residues. CDR3 DNA sequence: TGCAGCGTAGTCGAAGGGGGTTCCGGGGAGCTGTTTTTT. It encodes CSVVEGGSGELFF.

The chain is built from TRBV7-2 and TRBJ2-1, with 9 bases fitting TRBD2. J lost 7 bases, V lost 2 bases, and 6 bases had no gene match. This CDR3 has 15 residues. Germline CDR1 and CDR2: SGHTA and FQGNSA. In nucleotides, the CDR3 is TGTGCCAGCAGCTTAAGTAGCGGGAGTAGGAATGAGCAGTTCTTC. Protein sequence: CASSLSSGSRNEQFF.

V gene TRBV5-1 combines with J gene TRBJ2-7; no firm D call. Germline lookup yields CDR1 SGHRS and CDR2 YFSETQ. The CDR3 covers 12 residues. V was shortened by 0 bases and J by 7 bases, with 8 bases between the two germline ends. CDR3 sequence reads: CASSLEMGEQYF. In DNA form, the CDR3 reads TGCGCCAGCAGCTTGGAGATGGGGGAGCAGTACTTC.